Below are 5 T cell receptor beta chains sequenced from a single sample in a study of vaccination and CD4 T cells after COVID-19. With the Oncomine TCR Beta short-read assay, DNA from cultured CD4+ T cells was sequenced. From the PCR reads, TCRdb called clonotypes with MiXCR, one entry per CDR3 protein. The repertoire holds roughly 14,000 distinct CDR3 sequences, with about 40% as singletons. Regarding treatment: approximately nine-day PBMC culture with coronavirus spike peptide pools or control peptides (ViraFEST assay). Their recognized antigens are unknown. Sequenced material: cultured CD4+ T cells from blood. Every receptor here comes from a human donor with COVID-19.

The rearrangement uses TRBV5-5 and TRBJ1-2, with 9 nucleotides matching TRBD1. CDR3 size: 15 residues. The germline CDR1 and CDR2 sequences are SGHKS and YYEKEE (reference sequence). With V trimmed by 4 bases and J by 5 bases, 9 bases remained unmatched. CDR3 coding DNA: TGTGCCAGCAGCGACCAACAGGGGGCGTCTTATGGCTACACCTTC. This encodes CASSDQQGASYGYTF.

The chain combines TRBV24-1 with TRBJ1-4; no clear D. The CDR3 sequence is 14 residues long. CDR1 and CDR2 (germline): KGHDR, SFDVKD. Trimming took off 2 bases at V and 7 bases at J, with 10 bases between the two ends. CDR3 amino acids: CATSDSWEGEKLFF. CDR3 DNA: TGTGCCACCAGTGATTCGTGGGAGGGTGAAAAACTGTTTTTT.

The rearrangement joins TRBV29-1 to TRBJ1-2; D is unclear. The CDR3 is 12 residues long. The V gene's germline CDR1 is SQVTM and CDR2 ANQGSEA. V was pared by 0 bases and J by 8 bases, with 10 bases between. The CDR3 nucleotides are TGCAGCGTTGAAGACACAGTGGAGGGCTACACCTTC. Its protein is CSVEDTVEGYTF.

This clonotype was observed a handful of times. The chain links TRBV15 to TRBJ1-2, with a weak D call TRBD1 (6 bases). V was trimmed by 1 base and J by 4 bases, leaving 10 bases between them. This CDR3 spans 14 amino acids. Germline V gene lookup returns CDR1 LNHNV and CDR2 YYDKDF (reference sequence). CDR3 in DNA: TGTGCCACCAGCAGAGTTGGACAGACCTATGGCTACACCTTC. Protein sequence: CATSRVGQTYGYTF.

The genes are TRBV7-2 and TRBJ1-2; 7 positions agree with TRBD1. Germline CDR1 is SGHTA and CDR2 is FQGNSA. With 1 base clipped from V and 8 bases from J, the junction kept 7 bases outside the gene matches. CDR3 size: 14 residues. This chain's CDR3 is CASSLEGGGGGYTF. The CDR3 DNA reads TGTGCCAGCAGCTTAGAAGGGGGCGGGGGCGGCTACACCTTC.